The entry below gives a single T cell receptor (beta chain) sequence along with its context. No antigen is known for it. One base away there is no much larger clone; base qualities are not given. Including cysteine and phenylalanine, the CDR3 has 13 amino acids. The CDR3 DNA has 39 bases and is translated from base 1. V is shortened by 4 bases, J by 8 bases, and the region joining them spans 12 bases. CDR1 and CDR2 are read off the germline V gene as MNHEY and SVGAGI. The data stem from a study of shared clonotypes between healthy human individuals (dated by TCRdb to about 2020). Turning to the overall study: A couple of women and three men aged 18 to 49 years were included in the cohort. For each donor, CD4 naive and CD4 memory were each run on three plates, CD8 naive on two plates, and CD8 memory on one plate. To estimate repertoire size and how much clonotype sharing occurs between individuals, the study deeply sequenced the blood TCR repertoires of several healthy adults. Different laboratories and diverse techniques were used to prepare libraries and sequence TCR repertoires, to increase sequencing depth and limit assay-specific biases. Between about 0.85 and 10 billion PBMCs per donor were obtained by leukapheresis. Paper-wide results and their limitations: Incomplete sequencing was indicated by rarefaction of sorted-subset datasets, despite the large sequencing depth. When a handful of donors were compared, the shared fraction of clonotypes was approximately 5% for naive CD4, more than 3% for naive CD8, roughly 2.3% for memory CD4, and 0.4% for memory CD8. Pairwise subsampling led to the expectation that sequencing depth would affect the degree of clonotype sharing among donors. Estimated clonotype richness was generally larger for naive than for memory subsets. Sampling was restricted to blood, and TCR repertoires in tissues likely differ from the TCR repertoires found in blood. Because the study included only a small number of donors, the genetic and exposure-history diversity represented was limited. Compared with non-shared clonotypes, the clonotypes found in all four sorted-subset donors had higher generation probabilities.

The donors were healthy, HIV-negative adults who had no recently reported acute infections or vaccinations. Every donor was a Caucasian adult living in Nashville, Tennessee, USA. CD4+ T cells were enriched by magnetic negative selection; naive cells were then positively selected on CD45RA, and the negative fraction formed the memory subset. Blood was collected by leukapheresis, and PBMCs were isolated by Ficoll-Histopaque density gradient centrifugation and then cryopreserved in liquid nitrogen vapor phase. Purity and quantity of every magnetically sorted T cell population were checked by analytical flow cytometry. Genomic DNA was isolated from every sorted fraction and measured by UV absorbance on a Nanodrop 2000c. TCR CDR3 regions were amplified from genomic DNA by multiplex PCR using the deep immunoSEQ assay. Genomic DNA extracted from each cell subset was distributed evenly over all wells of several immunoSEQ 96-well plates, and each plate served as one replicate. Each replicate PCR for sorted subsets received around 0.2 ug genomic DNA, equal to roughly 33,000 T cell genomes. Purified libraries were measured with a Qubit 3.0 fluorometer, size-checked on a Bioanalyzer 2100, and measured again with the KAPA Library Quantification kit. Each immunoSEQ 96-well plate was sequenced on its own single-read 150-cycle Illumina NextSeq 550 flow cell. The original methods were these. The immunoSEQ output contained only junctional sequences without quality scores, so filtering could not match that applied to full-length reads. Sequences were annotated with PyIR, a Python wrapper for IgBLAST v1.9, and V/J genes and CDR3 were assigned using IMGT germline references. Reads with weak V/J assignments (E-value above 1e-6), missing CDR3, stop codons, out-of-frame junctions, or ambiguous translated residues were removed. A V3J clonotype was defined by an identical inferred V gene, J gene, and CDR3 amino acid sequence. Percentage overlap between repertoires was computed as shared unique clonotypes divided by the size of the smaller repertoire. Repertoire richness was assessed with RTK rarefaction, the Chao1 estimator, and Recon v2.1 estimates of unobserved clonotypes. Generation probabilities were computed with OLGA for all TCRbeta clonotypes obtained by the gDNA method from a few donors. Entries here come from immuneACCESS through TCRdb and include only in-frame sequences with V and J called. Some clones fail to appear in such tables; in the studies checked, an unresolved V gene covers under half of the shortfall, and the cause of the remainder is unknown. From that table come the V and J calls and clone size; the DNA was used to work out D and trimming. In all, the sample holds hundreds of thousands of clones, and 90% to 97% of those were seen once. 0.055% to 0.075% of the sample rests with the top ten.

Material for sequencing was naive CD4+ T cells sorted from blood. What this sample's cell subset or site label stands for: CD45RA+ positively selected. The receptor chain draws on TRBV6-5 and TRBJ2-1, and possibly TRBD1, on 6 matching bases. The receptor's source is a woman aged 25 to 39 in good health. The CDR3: CASSSLEGDEQFF. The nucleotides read TGTGCCAGCAGTTCCCTTGAGGGGGATGAGCAGTTCTTC.